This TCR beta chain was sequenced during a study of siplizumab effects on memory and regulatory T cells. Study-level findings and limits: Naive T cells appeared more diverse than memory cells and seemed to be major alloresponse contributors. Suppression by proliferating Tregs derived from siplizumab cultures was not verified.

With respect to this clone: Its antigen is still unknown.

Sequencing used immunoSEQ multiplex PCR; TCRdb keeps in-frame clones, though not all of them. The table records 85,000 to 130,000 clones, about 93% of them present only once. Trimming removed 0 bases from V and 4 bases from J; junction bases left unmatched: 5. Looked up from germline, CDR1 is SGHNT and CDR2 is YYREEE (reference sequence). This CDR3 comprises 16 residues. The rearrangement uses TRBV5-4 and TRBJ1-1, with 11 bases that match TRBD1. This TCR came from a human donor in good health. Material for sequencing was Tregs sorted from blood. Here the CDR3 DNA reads TGTGCCAGCAGCTTGGGCGGGACAGGGGGAAGCACTGAAGCTTTCTTT. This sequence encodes CASSLGGTGGSTEAFF. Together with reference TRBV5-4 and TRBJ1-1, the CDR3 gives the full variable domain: ETGVTQSPTHLIKTRGQQVTLRCSSQSGHNTVSWYQQALGQGPQFIFQYYREEENGRGNFPPRFSGLQFPNYSSELNVNALELDDSALYLCASSLGGTGGSTEAFFGQGTRLTVV.